The entry below gives a single T cell receptor (beta chain) sequence along with its context. Germline V gene data show CDR1 as SEHNR and CDR2 as FQNEAQ (reference sequence). After removal of 2 bases from V and 7 bases from J, the junction contained 8 bases not matched to a gene. The CDR3 is 15 amino acids. One entry per CDR3 protein, called by TCRdb with MiXCR from the RT-PCR reads. Among 650,000 to 800,000 distinct CDR3 sequences listed, 13% to 15% were seen once. The receptor's source is a female donor in good health, serving as a healthy control. The sample taken for sequencing was memory CD4+ T cells from blood. The V gene is TRBV7-9, the J gene TRBJ1-1; 9 positions match TRBD1. In DNA, the CDR3 is TGTGCCAGCAGCTTACAGGGACAGGGAGCGGATGAAGCTTTCTTT. Translating it yields CASSLQGQGADEAFF. The variable domain in full, with the rest retrieved from reference TRBV7-9 and TRBJ1-1, is DTGVSQNPRHKITKRGQNVTFRCDPISEHNRLYWYRQTLGQGPEFLTYFQNEAQLEKSRLLSDRFSAERPKGSFSTLEIQRTEQGDSAMYLCASSLQGQGADEAFFGQGTRLTVV.